The 13 T cell receptor beta chains presented below share a single source sample, sequenced in a study of cytomegalovirus exposure and HLA in healthy donors listed by TCRdb under 2017. Library prep was done by the immunoSEQ multiplex PCR assay. For the multiplex PCR, a mixture combining 60 forward primers for TCR Vbeta segments and 13 reverse primers for TCR Jbeta segments was used. TCRdb re-hosts the immuneACCESS table, in-frame sequences only. Its copies lack some clones; in the studies checked, an unresolved V gene accounts for under half of them, and the cause for the rest is not known. This sample's listing comprises 150,000 to 200,000 clones. The ten largest clones capture under 6.5% of the sample. The sequenced material came from PBMCs. All receptors derive from a man aged 25-40 years in good health and CMV-seronegative.

This sequence joins TRBV18 and TRBJ2-1; a possible D gene is TRBD2 (5 bases). Germline values: CDR1 KGHSH, CDR2 LQKENI. The CDR3 spans 15 residues. V dropped 0 bases and J dropped 4 bases, with 10 bases sitting between them. The CDR3 protein is CASSPPRTQYNEQFF. CDR3 bases: TGTGCCAGCTCACCACCGCGGACTCAGTACAATGAGCAGTTCTTC.

The chain is built from TRBV27 and TRBJ2-5, with D perhaps TRBD1 (6 bases). This CDR3 has 14 residues. The V end lost 7 bases, the J end lost 1 base, and 13 bases lay between the germline ends. CDR1 is MNHEY and CDR2 is SMNVEV in the germline V gene (reference sequence). In DNA, the CDR3 is TGTGCCAGCAAGACCAGGACAGCCCAAGAGACCCAGTACTTC. Residues: CASKTRTAQETQYF.

This chain joins TRBV5-1 and TRBJ2-5; TRBD2 agrees at 8 bases. The CDR3 sequence is 15 residues long. Per germline, CDR1 SGHRS and CDR2 YFSETQ. V trimming: 6 bases; J trimming: 4 bases; junction bases outside the gene matches: 11. DNA for the CDR3: TGCGCCAGCACTCTCTCGGGGGGGAATGGAGAGACCCAGTACTTC. This gives the protein CASTLSGGNGETQYF.

V usage is TRBV4-1 and J usage is TRBJ2-7, with TRBD1 as a possible D gene (6 bases). Looked up from germline, CDR1 is MGHRA and CDR2 is YSYEKL. V lost 0 bases and J lost 5, with 14 bases in between. The CDR3 spans 15 residues. CDR3 bases: TGCGCCAGCAGCCAAGATCGACAGGTAATCCACGAGCAGTACTTC. This codes for CASSQDRQVIHEQYF.

The chain employs TRBV5-8 and TRBJ1-4, with D tentatively TRBD1 (5 bases). V lost 2 bases and J 10 bases, leaving 21 bases between the germline ends. Germline CDR1 SGHTS, CDR2 YDEGEE. The CDR3 runs to 16 residues. The CDR3 protein is CASSFPGKAFQGKLFF. The DNA for the CDR3 is TGTGCCAGCAGCTTCCCAGGGAAGGCTTTTCAGGGAAAACTGTTTTTT.

The chain joins TRBV15 to TRBJ2-4; no clear D gene. CDR1 is LNHNV and CDR2 is YYDKDF in the germline V gene (reference sequence). This CDR3 is built from 14 residues. V lost 3 bases, J lost 1 base, and 7 bases lay in between. As DNA, the CDR3 is TGTGCCACCAGCAGGGTAGTGGCCAAAAACATTCAGTACTTC. This gives the protein CATSRVVAKNIQYF.

The chain employs TRBV10-3 and TRBJ2-1; no clear D. Germline values: CDR1 ENHRY, CDR2 SYGVKD. The CDR3 loop spans 16 amino acids. Trimming stripped 4 bases from V and 0 bases from J, with 13 bases between. CDR3 sequence (DNA): TGTGCCATCAGTGTGGCAGGAACGAGCTCCTACAATGAGCAGTTCTTC. It encodes CAISVAGTSSYNEQFF.

J is TRBJ1-1 and V is TRBV7-2; a weak D match, TRBD1 (5 bases). The CDR3 is 13 amino acids. Trimming pared 3 bases from V and 7 bases from J, leaving 12 bases between. Germline CDR1 and CDR2: SGHTA and FQGNSA. The CDR3 spells CASSFKTDLEAFF. CDR3 nucleotide sequence: TGTGCCAGCAGCTTCAAGACAGACCTTGAAGCTTTCTTT.

The chain combines TRBV7-9 with TRBJ1-4; TRBD1 matches 7 bases. This CDR3 contains 19 residues. V was pared by 0 bases and J by 4 bases, with 14 bases of the junction left unmatched. Germline assignment: CDR1 SEHNR and CDR2 FQNEAQ (reference sequence). CDR3 residues: CASSLAWSPTGAGNEKLFF. The DNA of the CDR3 is TGTGCCAGCAGCTTAGCGTGGTCTCCTACAGGGGCCGGTAATGAAAAACTGTTTTTT. Variable domain in full (rest from reference TRBV7-9 and TRBJ1-4): DTGVSQNPRHKITKRGQNVTFRCDPISEHNRLYWYRQTLGQGPEFLTYFQNEAQLEKSRLLSDRFSAERPKGSFSTLEIQRTEQGDSAMYLCASSLAWSPTGAGNEKLFFGSGTQLSVL.

This chain joins TRBV5-4 and TRBJ2-7; possibly TRBD1 for D (5 bases). The V gene's germline CDR1 is SGHNT and CDR2 YYREEE (reference sequence). The CDR3 has 15 residues. V lost 0 bases, J lost 6 bases, and 16 bases lay in between. CDR3 bases: TGTGCCAGCAGCTTGGAGTTGGGGCCATCGGGCGAGCAGTACTTC. Encoded protein: CASSLELGPSGEQYF.

This chain links TRBV30 with TRBJ2-1; the match to TRBD1 covers 7 bases. CDR1 GTSNPN and CDR2 SVGIG come from the germline V gene (reference sequence). Unmatched junction bases numbered 6, after V lost 2 bases and J lost 8 bases. The CDR3 loop spans 13 amino acids. As DNA, the CDR3 is TGTGCCTGGAGTCCCGGGACAGTCGATGAGCAGTTCTTC. Amino acid sequence: CAWSPGTVDEQFF.

This sequence joins TRBV27 and TRBJ1-1; 11 bases match TRBD1. J was trimmed by 0 bases and V by 5 bases; bases with no gene match: 2. Looked up from germline, CDR1 is MNHEY and CDR2 is SMNVEV (reference sequence). This CDR3 has 15 residues. CDR3 DNA: TGTGCCAGCAGTAGGGGACAGGGGGTGAACACTGAAGCTTTCTTT. This codes for CASSRGQGVNTEAFF.

The chain carries TRBV4-1 and TRBJ2-1; TRBD2 matches at 8 bases. Germline V lookup: CDR1 MGHRA, CDR2 YSYEKL. This CDR3 spans 15 amino acids. V trimming: 2 bases; J trimming: 6 bases; junction bases outside the gene matches: 6. The CDR3 is CASSQLFGGGNEQFF. CDR3 sequence (DNA): TGCGCCAGCAGCCAACTTTTCGGGGGGGGCAATGAGCAGTTCTTC.